These T cell receptor beta chains were read from a single sample in a study of T-cell reconstitution after alpha-beta-depleted transplantation in children. TCRdb recomputed calls from the PCR reads with MiXCR, one row per CDR3 protein. The data contain roughly 570,000 distinct CDR3 sequences, 25% to 30% of them seen just once; the ten biggest clones take up about a third. Sequencing was performed on PBMCs, taken before TCRalphabeta/CD19-depleted stem cell transplant. These receptors were obtained from a boy less than two years old with Wiskott-Aldrich syndrome, due to receive a stem cell transplant. Both conserved end residues are part of each CDR3. The D gene is left open where the match is weak. Only part of the rows carry a size: once, few, many, or a class if the clone is expanded.

abundance	d_gene	j_gene	v_gene	CDR3aa	CDR3nt
.	.	TRBJ2-2	TRBV5-1	CASSLKWGSGELFF	TGCGCCAGCAGCTTGAAGTGGGGGAGCGGGGAGCTGTTTTTT
few	.	TRBJ2-3	TRBV11-1	CASSSPLVDTQYF	TGTGCCAGCAGCTCTCCATTAGTGGATACGCAGTATTTT
.	.	TRBJ1-1	TRBV3-1	CASGTLNTEAFF	TGTGCCAGCGGGACGTTGAACACTGAAGCTTTCTTT
.	.	TRBJ2-7	TRBV21-1	CASSKAPSEQYF	TGTGCCAGCAGCAAAGCTCCTTCCGAGCAGTACTTC
few	.	TRBJ2-3	TRBV20-1	CSAFGMKEDTQYF	TGCAGTGCTTTCGGGATGAAGGAAGATACGCAGTATTTT
few	TRBD2	TRBJ2-3	TRBV20-1	CSAISSGRSDTQYF	TGCAGTGCTATCTCTAGCGGGAGGTCAGATACGCAGTATTTT
.	TRBD1	TRBJ2-5	TRBV12-3/TRBV12-4	CASSFGTGKETQYF	TGTGCCAGCAGTTTCGGGACAGGTAAAGAGACCCAGTACTTC
.	TRBD1	TRBJ2-3	TRBV4-1	CASSPGDRASTDTQYF	TGCGCCAGCAGCCCCGGGGACAGGGCAAGCACAGATACGCAGTATTTT
.	.	TRBJ1-2	TRBV7-2	CASSLTADSIGYTF	TGTGCCAGCAGCTTAACCGCTGACTCGATCGGCTACACCTTC
.	.	TRBJ2-1	TRBV10-3	CAISVGGYNEQFF	TGTGCCATCAGTGTGGGAGGTTACAATGAGCAGTTCTTC
.	.	TRBJ1-5	TRBV19	CASSPRHGSNQPQHF	TGTGCCAGTAGTCCCCGACACGGGAGCAATCAGCCCCAGCATTTT
few	.	TRBJ2-5	TRBV2	CASSEEGGETQYF	TGTGCCAGCAGTGAAGAGGGAGGAGAGACCCAGTACTTC
.	TRBD1	TRBJ2-6	TRBV5-5	CASSLTGTGVSGANVLTF	TGTGCCAGCAGCTTGACCGGGACAGGGGTCTCTGGGGCCAACGTCCTGACTTTC
once	TRBD1	TRBJ1-4	TRBV3-1	CAFSVGTGRRATNEKLFF	TGTGCCTTCAGTGTTGGGACAGGTAGACGAGCAACTAATGAAAAACTGTTTTTT
few	.	TRBJ1-1	TRBV25-1	CASSVQGLHTEAFF	TGTGCCAGCAGTGTACAGGGATTACACACTGAAGCTTTCTTT
.	TRBD2	TRBJ2-4	TRBV20-1	CSATTPRTSGNIQYF	TGCAGTGCTACAACACCGAGGACTAGCGGTAACATTCAGTACTTC
few	TRBD2	TRBJ2-1	TRBV24-1	CATSTGLGGYNEQFF	TGTGCCACCAGTACGGGACTAGGGGGCTACAATGAGCAGTTCTTC
few	.	TRBJ2-5	TRBV28	CASLRQGQETQYF	TGTGCCAGCTTAAGGCAGGGTCAGGAGACCCAGTACTTC
.	.	TRBJ1-6	TRBV28	CASSPPYRPSSPLHF	TGTGCCAGCAGTCCCCCATACAGGCCTTCCTCACCCCTCCACTTT
.	.	TRBJ2-6	TRBV5-1	CASSGEQGSGANVLTF	TGCGCCAGCAGCGGGGAACAGGGATCTGGGGCCAACGTCCTGACTTTC
few	.	TRBJ1-1	TRBV7-9	CASAPPGKKNTEAFF	TGTGCCAGCGCCCCACCGGGAAAAAAGAACACTGAAGCTTTCTTT
.	.	TRBJ2-5	TRBV20-1	CSARDFGGWYQETQYF	TGCAGTGCTAGAGATTTCGGCGGGTGGTACCAAGAGACCCAGTACTTC
.	.	TRBJ2-1	TRBV18	CASSPGWGFYNEQFF	TGTGCCAGCTCACCCGGTTGGGGATTCTACAATGAGCAGTTCTTC
.	TRBD2	TRBJ2-3	TRBV5-1	CASSLGSGRAVGDTQYF	TGCGCCAGCAGCTTAGGTAGCGGGAGGGCCGTGGGAGATACGCAGTATTTT
.	TRBD2	TRBJ2-1	TRBV7-3	CASSYSGRYDEQFF	TGTGCCAGCAGTTACAGCGGGAGGTACGATGAGCAGTTCTTC
.	TRBD2	TRBJ2-7	TRBV5-1	CASSPGAGTSGYEQYF	TGCGCCAGCAGCCCTGGGGCCGGGACTAGCGGGTACGAGCAGTACTTC
.	TRBD2	TRBJ2-5	TRBV2	CASQTDAGVETQYF	TGTGCCAGCCAAACTGATGCGGGAGTGGAGACCCAGTACTTC
.	TRBD2	TRBJ2-1	TRBV24-1	CATSDALTSGSSGEQFF	TGTGCCACCAGTGATGCCCTGACTAGCGGGAGTTCGGGAGAGCAGTTCTTC
few	TRBD1	TRBJ2-7	TRBV7-9	CASSRGGQVAYEQYF	TGTGCCAGCAGCCGAGGCGGACAGGTCGCCTACGAGCAGTACTTC
.	.	TRBJ1-2	TRBV29-1	CSVVENSVRNYGYTF	TGCAGCGTTGTTGAGAACAGCGTTCGTAACTATGGCTACACCTTC
.	TRBD2	TRBJ2-4	TRBV12-3/TRBV12-4	CASSLWREMGKNIQYF	TGTGCCAGCAGTTTATGGCGGGAGATGGGCAAAAACATTCAGTACTTC
.	TRBD2	TRBJ2-1	TRBV12-3/TRBV12-4	CASSFEAGASYNEQFF	TGTGCCAGCAGTTTCGAAGCGGGAGCATCCTACAATGAGCAGTTCTTC
few	TRBD1	TRBJ2-7	TRBV20-1	CSAARDRGSYEQYF	TGCAGTGCTGCTCGGGACAGGGGTTCCTACGAGCAGTACTTC
few	.	TRBJ1-1	TRBV4-1	CASSQDLAGVGHGNTEAFF	TGCGCCAGCAGCCAAGATCTGGCAGGGGTTGGGCACGGGAACACTGAAGCTTTCTTT
few	.	TRBJ2-6	TRBV9	CASSSVIPGANVLTF	TGTGCCAGCAGTAGCGTTATACCTGGGGCCAACGTCCTGACTTTC
.	TRBD1	TRBJ1-5	TRBV20-1	CSASRTTGARQPQHF	TGCAGTGCCAGTCGTACGACAGGGGCACGGCAGCCCCAGCATTTT
.	.	TRBJ2-5	TRBV7-2	CASSLALFEETQYF	TGTGCCAGCAGCTTAGCCCTTTTTGAAGAGACCCAGTACTTC
.	TRBD2	TRBJ2-7	TRBV19	CASSIGLAGSSDEQYF	TGTGCCAGTAGTATCGGACTAGCGGGATCCTCCGACGAGCAGTACTTC
.	.	TRBJ2-1	TRBV24-1	CATSDAGEGAEQFF	TGTGCCACCAGTGATGCAGGGGAGGGCGCTGAGCAGTTCTTC
few	.	TRBJ1-4	TRBV5-5	CASSLVQGGNEKLFF	TGTGCCAGCAGCTTGGTACAGGGCGGGAATGAAAAACTGTTTTTT
few	.	TRBJ2-1	TRBV9	CASSVDPDGEQFF	TGTGCCAGCAGCGTAGACCCCGATGGTGAGCAGTTCTTC
.	.	TRBJ2-5	TRBV7-9	CASSLATEGETQYF	TGTGCCAGCAGCTTAGCGACAGAAGGAGAGACCCAGTACTTC
once	.	TRBJ2-1	TRBV21-1	CASSKSDSGSLTGIGDEQFF	TGTGCCAGCAGCAAATCGGATAGCGGGAGTCTAACGGGAATTGGCGATGAGCAGTTCTTC